Detailed here is one TCR beta chain. These data are taken from a study of control samples from healthy donors and cancer patients. TCRdb's table, derived via immunoSEQ multiplex PCR, lists solely in-frame clones and lacks some. The table includes approximately 150,000 clones, 92% detected once. Germline-derived CDR1 and CDR2 are SGHTS and YDEGEE. Unmatched junction bases numbered 5, after V lost 2 bases and J lost 5 bases. This CDR3 comprises 16 residues. Sequenced input: blood. This chain uses TRBV5-8 with TRBJ2-3; 13 positions agree with TRBD2. The receptor's source is a woman between 25 and 40 years old in good health. Here the CDR3 reads CASSLLAGGPQDTQYF. The CDR3 bases are TGTGCCAGCAGCTTACTAGCGGGAGGGCCTCAAGATACGCAGTATTTT.